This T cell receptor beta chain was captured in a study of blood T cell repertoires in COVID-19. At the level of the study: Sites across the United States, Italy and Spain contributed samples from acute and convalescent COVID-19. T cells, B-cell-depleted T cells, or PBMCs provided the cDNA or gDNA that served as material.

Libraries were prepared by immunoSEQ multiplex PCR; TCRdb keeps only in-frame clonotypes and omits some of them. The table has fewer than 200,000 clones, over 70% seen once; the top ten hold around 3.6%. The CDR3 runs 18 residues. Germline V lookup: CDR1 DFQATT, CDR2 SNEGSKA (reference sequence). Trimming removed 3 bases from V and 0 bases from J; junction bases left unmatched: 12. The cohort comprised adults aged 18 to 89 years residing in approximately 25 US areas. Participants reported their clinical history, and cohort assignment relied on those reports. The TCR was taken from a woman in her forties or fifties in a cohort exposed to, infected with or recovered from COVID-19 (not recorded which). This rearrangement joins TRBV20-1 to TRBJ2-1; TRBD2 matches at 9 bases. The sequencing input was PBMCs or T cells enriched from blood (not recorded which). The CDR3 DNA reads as TGCAGTGCTAGTGCCGGGACTAGCATTCCGAGCTCCTACAATGAGCAGTTCTTC. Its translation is CSASAGTSIPSSYNEQFF.